The 27 T cell receptor beta chains below all came from one sample that was sequenced in a study of blood T cell repertoires in COVID-19. Clones were read by immunoSEQ multiplex PCR, and TCRdb kept only the in-frame ones, dropping some. The sample yields a few hundred thousand clones, roughly 87% seen once. The sample comprised PBMCs or T cells enriched from blood (not recorded which). Receptors were obtained from a woman between 25 and 40 years old who had recovered from COVID-19.

This clone came up once. This chain links TRBV5-6 with TRBJ2-5; D might be TRBD1 (6 bases). V lost 0 bases and J lost 1, with 19 bases in between. This CDR3 is 18 amino acids long. Germline CDR1 SGHDT, CDR2 YYEEEE. The CDR3 sequence: CASSLGWGLRLPQETQYF. CDR3 in DNA: TGTGCCAGCAGCTTGGGCTGGGGGCTCCGTCTTCCCCAAGAGACCCAGTACTTC.

This clone was observed a few times. This chain links TRBV6-5 with TRBJ1-1; 7 positions match TRBD1. CDR3 length: 13 amino acids. CDR1 and CDR2 (germline): MNHEY, SVGAGI. V gave up 6 bases and J gave up 6 bases; unmatched junction bases: 7. DNA of the CDR3: TGTGCCAGCAGACGACAGGGCTTGGCTGAAGCTTTCTTT. Translation: CASRRQGLAEAFF.

The gene calls are TRBV2 and TRBJ1-2; D unclear. Germline CDR1 and CDR2: SNHLY and FYNNEI. V was pared by 3 bases and J by 4 bases, with 9 bases between. This CDR3 spans 13 amino acids. CDR3 in amino acids: CASSEARIYGYTF. The CDR3 DNA sequence: TGTGCCAGCAGTGAGGCCAGGATCTATGGCTACACCTTC.

The chain joins TRBV5-6 to TRBJ1-1, with D possibly being TRBD1 (6 bases). V lost 1 base and J lost 8, with 12 bases in between. CDR3 size: 13 residues. Per the germline V gene, CDR1 is SGHDT and CDR2 is YYEEEE. The CDR3 sequence: CASSLRQAHEAFF. DNA for the CDR3: TGTGCCAGCAGCTTGAGACAGGCACACGAAGCTTTCTTT.

J is TRBJ2-7 and V is TRBV18; 10 positions match TRBD2. Germline V gene data show CDR1 as KGHSH and CDR2 as LQKENI. The CDR3 consists of 14 residues. V trimming: 4 bases; J trimming: 4 bases; junction bases outside the gene matches: 4. CDR3 region: CASSLTSGEYEQYF. CDR3 bases: TGTGCCAGCTCACTTACTAGCGGGGAGTACGAGCAGTACTTC.

The chain uses TRBV4-1 and TRBJ1-1; 8 positions match TRBD1. The V gene end was trimmed by 1 base and the J gene end by 7 bases; junction bases not matched to a gene: 11. Germline V lookup: CDR1 MGHRA, CDR2 YSYEKL. The CDR3 is made up of 16 amino acids. CDR3 sequence (DNA): TGCGCCAGCAGCCAAGTCTCAGGGGGCAATGAAGGTGAAGCTTTCTTT. It encodes CASSQVSGGNEGEAFF.

V is TRBV5-1 and J is TRBJ2-1; a possible D gene is TRBD2 (5 bases). Trimming stripped 1 base from V and 0 bases from J, with 14 bases between. The germline V gene has CDR1 SGHRS and CDR2 YFSETQ. This CDR3 contains 17 residues. The CDR3 is CASSLRAGSHSYNEQFF. The CDR3 DNA sequence: TGCGCCAGCAGCTTGAGGGCGGGTTCTCACTCCTACAATGAGCAGTTCTTC.

V and J are TRBV5-1 and TRBJ1-3; perhaps TRBD1 as D (5 bases). The CDR3 has 16 residues. The V gene's germline CDR1 is SGHRS and CDR2 YFSETQ. Trimming took off 0 bases at V and 2 bases at J, with 12 bases between the two ends. The CDR3 coding sequence is TGCGCCAGCAGCTTGGGGGAGGGGAACCCTGGAAACACCATATATTTT. Translation: CASSLGEGNPGNTIYF. Full variable domain (missing parts from reference TRBV5-1 and TRBJ1-3): KAGVTQTPRYLIKTRGQQVTLSCSPISGHRSVSWYQQTPGQGLQFLFEYFSETQRNKGNFPGRFSGRQFSNSRSEMNVSTLELGDSALYLCASSLGEGNPGNTIYFGEGSWLTVV.

The rearrangement links TRBV19 to TRBJ2-1, with D tentatively TRBD2 (6 bases). Germline CDR1 reads LNHDA; CDR2 reads SQIVND (reference sequence). The CDR3 is made up of 14 amino acids. Trimming left V 6 bases short and J 5 bases short, with 14 bases between. The CDR3 sequence is CASRPLAGHNEQFF. Here the CDR3 DNA reads TGTGCCAGTAGACCCCTCGCGGGACACAATGAGCAGTTCTTC.

V usage is TRBV5-1 and J usage is TRBJ2-5; TRBD2 matches 7 bases. The germline CDR1 and CDR2 sequences are SGHRS and YFSETQ. V lost 4 bases and J lost 4; bases outside the gene matches: 10. This CDR3 is 15 amino acids long. The CDR3 sequence: CASSLAPGRGETQYF. The CDR3 DNA follows: TGCGCCAGCAGCCTGGCGCCAGGGAGGGGAGAGACCCAGTACTTC.

The chain couples TRBV6-6 to TRBJ2-1, with 12 bases fitting TRBD2. The junction had 9 bases not matched to a gene; V was cut back by 6 bases and J by 0 bases. This CDR3 has 18 residues. Per the germline V gene, CDR1 is MNHNY and CDR2 is SVGAGI (reference sequence). This CDR3 is CASRRLAGVVVSYNEQFF. The CDR3 DNA reads as TGTGCCAGCAGGCGACTAGCGGGGGTTGTTGTCTCCTACAATGAGCAGTTCTTC.

The chain has TRBV19 and TRBJ1-4; D is undetermined. The CDR3 sequence is 18 residues long. Germline values: CDR1 LNHDA, CDR2 SQIVND (reference sequence). V was cut by 8 bases and J by 0 bases, with 22 bases left in between. The CDR3, as DNA: TGTGCCAGTGGTCTGCCCTCCCCGAGTGGAGCAACTAATGAAAAACTGTTTTTT. Translating it yields CASGLPSPSGATNEKLFF.

The chain is built from TRBV6-2 or TRBV6-3 and TRBJ2-7; 9 bases fit TRBD2. Germline lookup yields CDR1 MNHEY and CDR2 SVGEGT. V lost 0 bases and J lost 3; bases outside the gene matches: 6. The CDR3 loop spans 16 amino acids. The CDR3 sequence is CASSYSLAGLGYEQYF. CDR3 sequence (DNA): TGTGCCAGCAGTTACTCCCTAGCGGGACTTGGCTACGAGCAGTACTTC.

This chain connects TRBV12-3 or TRBV12-4 to TRBJ1-1, with D unclear. The ends were cut back, 5 bases at V and 3 bases at J, with 10 bases in the middle. The CDR3 spans 13 residues. The CDR3 nucleotides are TGTGCCAGCAGTCCTACTAGTGACACTGAAGCTTTCTTT. Translating gives CASSPTSDTEAFF.

J is TRBJ2-1 and V is TRBV2, with TRBD2 matching over 11 bases. In germline, CDR1 is SNHLY, CDR2 FYNNEI. The CDR3 runs to 14 residues. V was pared by 6 bases and J by 9 bases, with 7 bases of the junction left unmatched. CDR3 sequence (DNA): TGTGCCAGCAGCACGGTACTAGCGGGGGTTGAGCAGTTCTTC. This codes for CASSTVLAGVEQFF.

V gene TRBV10-1 combines with J gene TRBJ2-1; the D gene is possibly TRBD2 (6 bases). Germline lookup yields CDR1 WNHNN and CDR2 SYGVQD (reference sequence). V gave up 8 bases and J gave up 5 bases, with 16 bases separating them. The CDR3 contains 14 residues. The CDR3 reads CASGDWTHHNEQFF. The CDR3 DNA reads as TGCGCCAGCGGGGACTGGACACACCACAATGAGCAGTTCTTC.

The chain uses TRBV5-4 and TRBJ2-7, with TRBD1 matching over 8 bases. The CDR3 loop spans 15 amino acids. Germline V gene data show CDR1 as SGHNT and CDR2 as YYREEE (reference sequence). The junction had 10 bases not matched to a gene; V was cut back by 3 bases and J by 5 bases. The CDR3 DNA follows: TGTGCCAGCAGCTCGTCCAAGACAGGGGATAACGAGCAGTACTTC. Its translation: CASSSSKTGDNEQYF.

The CDR3 is CASSYSSAFEAFF. CDR3 DNA sequence: TGTGCCAGCAGTTACTCGAGTGCGTTCGAAGCTTTCTTT. The rearrangement uses TRBV6-5 and TRBJ1-1; unclear D gene. The germline V gene encodes CDR1 MNHEY and CDR2 SVGAGI. Trimming took off 0 bases at V and 8 bases at J, with 10 bases between the two ends. This CDR3 spans 13 amino acids.

The chain links TRBV7-3 to TRBJ2-3; 7 bases are shared with TRBD2. With 5 bases clipped from V and 6 bases from J, the junction kept 8 bases outside the gene matches. Germline-derived CDR1 and CDR2 are SGHTA and FQGTGA. This CDR3 has 14 residues. The CDR3 sequence: CASSKAGSPDTQYF. Here the CDR3 DNA reads TGTGCCAGCAGCAAAGCGGGGTCACCCGATACGCAGTATTTT.

For this clone: Other DNA sequences in this sample translate to the same CDR3. This chain links TRBV5-4 with TRBJ1-1; no reliable D call. The V and J ends lost 0 bases and 3 bases respectively, with 9 bases between them. In germline, CDR1 is SGHNT, CDR2 YYREEE (reference sequence). This CDR3 has 14 residues. Written as DNA, the CDR3 is TGTGCCAGCAGCTTGGGGTGGGGAGACACTGAAGCTTTCTTT. This encodes CASSLGWGDTEAFF.

This clone was detected only a few times. The chain joins TRBV6-5 to TRBJ2-7; D ambiguous. CDR1 is MNHEY and CDR2 is SVGAGI in the germline V gene. V was cut by 3 bases and J by 7 bases, with 7 bases left in between. CDR3 size: 11 residues. CDR3 DNA sequence: TGTGCCAGCAGTTATTTACAGGAGCAGTACTTC. As protein: CASSYLQEQYF.

V is TRBV18 and J is TRBJ2-7; 12 nucleotides agree with TRBD2. Germline V gene data show CDR1 as KGHSH and CDR2 as LQKENI. The CDR3 covers 16 residues. V was clipped by 2 bases and J by 7 bases; unmatched bases: 9. In DNA form, the CDR3 reads TGTGCCAGCTCACCAACTAGCGGGGGGATGATGGGAGAGCAGTACTTC. Protein: CASSPTSGGMMGEQYF.

V gene TRBV13 combines with J gene TRBJ2-2; D might be TRBD2 (6 bases). CDR1 and CDR2 (germline): PRHDT, FYEKMQ (reference sequence). V was clipped by 4 bases and J by 0 bases, with 9 bases between them. The CDR3 contains 15 residues. Written as DNA, the CDR3 is TGTGCCAGCAGCTCGGGAGAGACGAACACCGGGGAGCTGTTTTTT. Translating gives CASSSGETNTGELFF.

This clone came up once. This rearrangement joins TRBV28 to TRBJ1-4; D might be TRBD1 (5 bases). CDR1 is MDHEN, CDR2 SYDVKM, per germline. The CDR3 covers 15 residues. V lost 2 bases to trimming and J lost 5 bases, with 12 bases between them. The DNA for the CDR3 is TGTGCCAGCAGTTTAGTTAGGGCAGGGAATGAAAAACTGTTTTTT. Amino acid sequence: CASSLVRAGNEKLFF.

The genes are TRBV2 and TRBJ2-1; D might be TRBD1 (6 bases). Looked up from germline, CDR1 is SNHLY and CDR2 is FYNNEI. The ends were cut back, 5 bases at V and 0 bases at J, with 11 bases in the middle. The CDR3 is 15 amino acids. CDR3 loop: CASSQDRSSYNEQFF. In DNA form, the CDR3 reads TGTGCCAGCAGTCAAGACAGGAGCTCCTACAATGAGCAGTTCTTC.

The genes are TRBV24-1 and TRBJ2-3, with 8 bases identical to TRBD2. V lost 4 bases and J lost 5; bases outside the gene matches: 13. Germline CDR1 is KGHDR and CDR2 is SFDVKD. This CDR3 is built from 17 residues. CDR3 DNA sequence: TGTGCCACCAGTGAGTCGACTAGCGCCGGGCGAGGAGATACGCAGTATTTT. It translates to CATSESTSAGRGDTQYF.

V usage is TRBV5-1 and J usage is TRBJ2-1; D remains unclear. Germline values: CDR1 SGHRS, CDR2 YFSETQ. The CDR3 extends over 14 amino acids. Trimming stripped 4 bases from V and 0 bases from J, with 8 bases between. The CDR3 DNA follows: TGCGCCAGCAGCCTAGAGCCCTCCTACAATGAGCAGTTCTTC. This encodes CASSLEPSYNEQFF.